These T cell receptor beta chains were read from a single sample in a study of early T cells in non-severe SARS-CoV-2 infection. MiXCR, applied by TCRdb to the 5' RACE reads, yields one record per CDR3 protein. In the table there are roughly 70,000 distinct CDR3 sequences, about 19% of which are singletons. The sample consisted of whole blood, taken at baseline. These receptors all stem from an adult who was a healthcare worker with PCR-confirmed SARS-CoV-2 infection or an uninfected control (not recorded which). The CDR3 runs from the conserved cysteine through the conserved F or W. D genes are given only for firm matches. Clone sizes are given selectively: once, few, many, or a class where the clone is expanded.

V gene: TRBV3-1; clone size: .; J gene: TRBJ2-3; D gene: TRBD1; CDR3 protein: CASSQLTGGADTQYF; CDR3 DNA: TGTGCCAGCAGCCAATTAACAGGGGGCGCAGATACGCAGTATTTT
V gene: TRBV3-1; clone size: .; J gene: TRBJ1-4; D gene: .; CDR3 protein: CASSQPPDIRKLFF; CDR3 DNA: TGTGCCAGCAGCCAACCCCCGGACATACGAAAACTGTTTTTT
V gene: TRBV2; clone size: .; J gene: TRBJ1-5; D gene: .; CDR3 protein: CASIETLHQPQHF; CDR3 DNA: TGTGCCAGCATCGAAACCTTACACCAGCCCCAGCATTTT
V gene: TRBV18; clone size: few; J gene: TRBJ2-3; D gene: .; CDR3 protein: CASSPQSEGGDTQYF; CDR3 DNA: TGTGCCAGCTCACCACAAAGCGAAGGAGGAGATACGCAGTATTTT
V gene: TRBV5-1; clone size: .; J gene: TRBJ2-3; D gene: .; CDR3 protein: CASSLADRGFGDTQYF; CDR3 DNA: TGCGCCAGCAGCTTGGCCGATAGGGGCTTTGGAGATACGCAGTATTTT
V gene: TRBV7-8; clone size: .; J gene: TRBJ2-2; D gene: .; CDR3 protein: CASSWRDSYTGELFF; CDR3 DNA: TGTGCCAGCAGCTGGAGGGACAGTTACACCGGGGAGCTGTTTTTT
V gene: TRBV30; clone size: few; J gene: TRBJ2-2; D gene: .; CDR3 protein: CAWSFTANTGELFF; CDR3 DNA: TGTGCCTGGAGTTTTACGGCAAACACCGGGGAGCTGTTTTTT
V gene: TRBV11-2; clone size: .; J gene: TRBJ1-2; D gene: .; CDR3 protein: CASSLSASYGYTF; CDR3 DNA: TGTGCCAGCAGCTTAAGTGCAAGCTATGGCTACACCTTC
V gene: TRBV7-9; clone size: many; J gene: TRBJ2-5; D gene: .; CDR3 protein: CASSLLETQYF; CDR3 DNA: TGTGCCAGCAGCTTGTTAGAGACCCAGTACTTC
V gene: TRBV20-1; clone size: .; J gene: TRBJ2-1; D gene: .; CDR3 protein: CSAGISPGPNNEQFF; CDR3 DNA: TGCAGTGCCGGAATCTCCCCGGGACCCAACAATGAGCAGTTCTTC
V gene: TRBV7-2; clone size: .; J gene: TRBJ1-2; D gene: .; CDR3 protein: CASSLYYGYTF; CDR3 DNA: TGTGCCAGCAGCTTATACTATGGCTACACCTTC
V gene: TRBV7-9; clone size: .; J gene: TRBJ2-2; D gene: TRBD2; CDR3 protein: CASSGGLASAGELFF; CDR3 DNA: TGTGCCAGCAGCGGGGGACTAGCTAGCGCCGGGGAGCTGTTTTTT
V gene: TRBV5-5; clone size: .; J gene: TRBJ1-4; D gene: .; CDR3 protein: CASSLGQSGKEKLFF; CDR3 DNA: TGTGCCAGCAGCTTGGGGCAGAGCGGAAAAGAAAAACTGTTTTTT
V gene: TRBV18; clone size: .; J gene: TRBJ1-2; D gene: TRBD1; CDR3 protein: CASSQGANYGYTF; CDR3 DNA: TGTGCCAGCTCCCAGGGGGCTAACTATGGCTACACCTTC
V gene: TRBV7-2; clone size: .; J gene: TRBJ2-5; D gene: .; CDR3 protein: CASSLFLRETQYF; CDR3 DNA: TGTGCCAGCAGCTTATTTCTCAGGGAGACCCAGTACTTC
V gene: TRBV7-6; clone size: .; J gene: TRBJ2-2; D gene: TRBD2; CDR3 protein: CASSPYSSGGLYGGELFF; CDR3 DNA: TGTGCCAGCAGCCCGTACTCGAGCGGGGGCCTCTACGGCGGGGAGCTGTTTTTT
V gene: TRBV3-1; clone size: few; J gene: TRBJ2-7; D gene: .; CDR3 protein: CASSPGLLHNPEQYF; CDR3 DNA: TGTGCCAGCAGCCCGGGACTCCTGCATAACCCCGAGCAGTACTTC
V gene: TRBV2; clone size: .; J gene: TRBJ1-5; D gene: .; CDR3 protein: CASTAGTNQPQHF; CDR3 DNA: TGTGCCAGCACCGCGGGCACCAATCAGCCCCAGCATTTT
V gene: TRBV7-9; clone size: .; J gene: TRBJ2-7; D gene: .; CDR3 protein: CASSRLDLTYEQYF; CDR3 DNA: TGTGCCAGCAGTCGTCTCGACCTAACCTACGAGCAGTACTTC
V gene: TRBV5-4; clone size: many; J gene: TRBJ2-3; D gene: .; CDR3 protein: CASSERRDRFTDTQYF; CDR3 DNA: TGTGCCAGCAGCGAGAGGCGGGACCGATTCACAGATACGCAGTATTTT
V gene: TRBV5-1; clone size: .; J gene: TRBJ2-3; D gene: .; CDR3 protein: CASRMTGGRTTDTQYF; CDR3 DNA: TGCGCCAGCAGAATGACCGGGGGCCGAACCACAGATACGCAGTATTTT
V gene: TRBV10-3; clone size: few; J gene: TRBJ1-2; D gene: TRBD1; CDR3 protein: CAISDETGGYYGYTF; CDR3 DNA: TGTGCCATCAGTGATGAGACAGGGGGCTACTATGGCTACACCTTC
V gene: TRBV5-1; clone size: .; J gene: TRBJ2-2; D gene: .; CDR3 protein: CASSLQALANTGELFF; CDR3 DNA: TGCGCCAGCAGCCTGCAGGCTCTCGCGAACACCGGGGAGCTGTTTTTT
V gene: TRBV4-1; clone size: few; J gene: TRBJ2-2; D gene: .; CDR3 protein: CASSQTFSNTGELFF; CDR3 DNA: TGCGCCAGCAGCCAAACATTCTCCAACACCGGGGAGCTGTTTTTT
V gene: TRBV5-1; clone size: once; J gene: TRBJ1-2; D gene: .; CDR3 protein: CASSFLPDTREYGYTF; CDR3 DNA: TGCGCCAGCAGCTTCCTCCCGGACACACGGGAATATGGCTACACCTTC
V gene: TRBV18; clone size: few; J gene: TRBJ2-3; D gene: TRBD2; CDR3 protein: CASSPRLAGEESTQYF; CDR3 DNA: TGTGCCAGCTCACCACGGCTAGCGGGAGAAGAATCTACGCAGTATTTT
V gene: TRBV13; clone size: .; J gene: TRBJ2-1; D gene: .; CDR3 protein: CASSSGLTEQFF; CDR3 DNA: TGTGCCAGCAGCTCTGGACTAACTGAGCAGTTCTTC